This T cell receptor beta chain appears in the sequencing data of a study of T cell clonotyping in hematopoietic cell transplantation. The study, taken as a whole, reports: Graft donor and pretransplant recipient Inverse Simpson Index values predicted broader posttransplant TCR diversity. Recipient TCR diversity dropped after transplant; expanded clonotypes rose from day 30 to 180.

This clone was found once. Its antigen remains unidentified. Profiled with immunoSEQ multiplex PCR; TCRdb holds only in-frame clones, not every one. Among about 18,000 clones listed, around 80% were seen once. Germline values: CDR1 SQVTM, CDR2 ANQGSEA. The V and J ends lost 4 bases and 3 bases respectively, with 10 bases between them. The CDR3 covers 12 residues. This chain links TRBV29-1 with TRBJ2-7; D possibly corresponds to TRBD1 (5 bases). Sequencing input: peripheral blood mononuclear cells. The receptor comes from a man in his 60s in good health. Some clones in this sample may be carry-over from other donors' samples. The CDR3 here is CSVAAGRYEQYF. In DNA form, the CDR3 reads TGCAGCGTTGCGGCAGGGCGCTACGAGCAGTACTTC.